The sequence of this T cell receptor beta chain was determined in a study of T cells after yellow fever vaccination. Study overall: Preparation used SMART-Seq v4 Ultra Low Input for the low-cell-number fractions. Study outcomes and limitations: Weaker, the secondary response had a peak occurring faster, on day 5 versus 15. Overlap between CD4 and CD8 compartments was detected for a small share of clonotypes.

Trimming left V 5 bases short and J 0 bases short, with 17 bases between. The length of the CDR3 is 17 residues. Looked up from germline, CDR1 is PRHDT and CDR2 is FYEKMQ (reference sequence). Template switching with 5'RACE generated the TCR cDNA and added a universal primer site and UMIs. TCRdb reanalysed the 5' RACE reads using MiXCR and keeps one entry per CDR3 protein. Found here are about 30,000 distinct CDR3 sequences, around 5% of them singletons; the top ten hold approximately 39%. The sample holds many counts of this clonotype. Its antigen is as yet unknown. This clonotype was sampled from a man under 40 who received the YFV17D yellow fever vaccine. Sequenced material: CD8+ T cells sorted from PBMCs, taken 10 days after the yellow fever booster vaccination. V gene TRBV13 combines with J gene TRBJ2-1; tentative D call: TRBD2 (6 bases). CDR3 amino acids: CASSLFGTSSSYNEQFF. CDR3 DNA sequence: TGTGCCAGCAGCCTTTTTGGGACTTCCAGCTCCTACAATGAGCAGTTCTTC.